Listed below are T cell receptor beta chains from one sample, sequenced in a study of blood T cells in healthy people across ages. TCRdb ran MiXCR on the 5' RACE reads and lists one entry per CDR3 protein. The table includes 700,000 or so distinct CDR3 sequences, roughly 41% detected once. The sequenced sample consisted of blood. The receptors come from a man older than 75 in good health. CDR3s leave out the opening cysteine and the closing phenylalanine or tryptophan.

TRBV5-1,.,12,ASSSRQGGETQY
TRBV7-2,TRBJ1-2,10,ASSLTWGSYT
TRBV20-1,TRBJ2-3,13,SARKNRAATDTQY
TRBV28,TRBJ2-1,14,ASRPLGLAGVGEQF
TRBV27,TRBJ2-3,11,ASNRGRSVTQY
TRBV29-1,TRBJ1-1,10,SAGQGNTEAF
TRBV6-5,TRBJ2-7,12,ASSDLDRGREQY
TRBV6-2/TRBV6-3,TRBJ2-5,9,ASSDLGAQY
TRBV20-1,TRBJ2-5,13,SAATGTSGSNEQY
TRBV24-1,TRBJ2-3,16,ATSDRYSSGDGPDTQY
TRBV3-1,TRBJ2-3,12,ASSPSRERNTQY
TRBV7-2,TRBJ2-3,13,ASSLGGGPTDTQY
TRBV7-9,TRBJ2-5,8,ASMAETQY